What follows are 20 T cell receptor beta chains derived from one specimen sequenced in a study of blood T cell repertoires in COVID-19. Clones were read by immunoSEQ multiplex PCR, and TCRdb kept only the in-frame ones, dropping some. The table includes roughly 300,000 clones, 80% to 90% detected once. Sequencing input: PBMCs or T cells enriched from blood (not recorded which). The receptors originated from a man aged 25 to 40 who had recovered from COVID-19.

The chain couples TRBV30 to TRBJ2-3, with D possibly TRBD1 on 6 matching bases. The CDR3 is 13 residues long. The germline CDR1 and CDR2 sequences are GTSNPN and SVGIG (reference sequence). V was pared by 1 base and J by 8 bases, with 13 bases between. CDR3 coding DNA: TGTGCCTGGAGTGGGGGGCCGACCCGTACGCAGTATTTT. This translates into CAWSGGPTRTQYF.

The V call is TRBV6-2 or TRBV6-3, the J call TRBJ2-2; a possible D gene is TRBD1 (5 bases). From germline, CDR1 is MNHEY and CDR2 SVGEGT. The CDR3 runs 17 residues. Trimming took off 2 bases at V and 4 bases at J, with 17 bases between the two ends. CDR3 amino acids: CASSYNMQGPSTGELFF. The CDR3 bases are TGTGCCAGCAGTTACAATATGCAGGGCCCCAGCACCGGGGAGCTGTTTTTT.

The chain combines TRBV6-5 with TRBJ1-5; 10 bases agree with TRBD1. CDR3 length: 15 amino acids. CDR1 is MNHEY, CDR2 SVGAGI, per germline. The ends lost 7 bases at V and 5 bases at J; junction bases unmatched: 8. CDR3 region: CASIPTDRGDQPQHF. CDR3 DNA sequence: TGTGCCAGCATCCCTACGGACAGGGGGGATCAGCCCCAGCATTTT.

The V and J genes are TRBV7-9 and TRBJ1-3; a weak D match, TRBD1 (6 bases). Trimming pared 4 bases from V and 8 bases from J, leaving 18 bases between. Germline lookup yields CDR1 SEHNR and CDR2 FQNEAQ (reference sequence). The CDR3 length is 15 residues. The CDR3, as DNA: TGTGCCAGCAGCTACGGACAGTCCTATGGCGACACCATATATTTT. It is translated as CASSYGQSYGDTIYF.

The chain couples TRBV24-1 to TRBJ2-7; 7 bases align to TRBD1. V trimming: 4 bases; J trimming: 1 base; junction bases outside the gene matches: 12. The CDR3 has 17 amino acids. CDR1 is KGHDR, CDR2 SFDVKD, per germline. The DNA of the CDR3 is TGTGCCACCAGTGACCCGTTCGACAGGGCCGAGTCCTACGAGCAGTACTTC. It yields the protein CATSDPFDRAESYEQYF.

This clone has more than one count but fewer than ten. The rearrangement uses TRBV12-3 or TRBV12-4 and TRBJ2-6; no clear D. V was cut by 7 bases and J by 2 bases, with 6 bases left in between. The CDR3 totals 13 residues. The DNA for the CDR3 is TGTGCCAGCACAAATCCTGGGGCCAACGTCCTGACTTTC. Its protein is CASTNPGANVLTF.

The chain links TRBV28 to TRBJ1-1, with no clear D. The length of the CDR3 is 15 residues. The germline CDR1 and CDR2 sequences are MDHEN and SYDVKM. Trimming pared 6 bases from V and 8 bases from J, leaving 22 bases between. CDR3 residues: CASRDPSRGKMEAFF. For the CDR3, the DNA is TGTGCCAGCAGAGATCCCTCACGGGGAAAGATGGAAGCTTTCTTT.

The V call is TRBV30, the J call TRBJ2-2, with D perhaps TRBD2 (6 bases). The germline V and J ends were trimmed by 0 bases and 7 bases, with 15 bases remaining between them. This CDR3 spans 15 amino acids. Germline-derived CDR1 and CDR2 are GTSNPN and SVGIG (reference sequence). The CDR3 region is CAWSVLGSNVGELFF. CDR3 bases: TGTGCCTGGAGTGTACTCGGGAGCAATGTCGGGGAGCTGTTTTTT.

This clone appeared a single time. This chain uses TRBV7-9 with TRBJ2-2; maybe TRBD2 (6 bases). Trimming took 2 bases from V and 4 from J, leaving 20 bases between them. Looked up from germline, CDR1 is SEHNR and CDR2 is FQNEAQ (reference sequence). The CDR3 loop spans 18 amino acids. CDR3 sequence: CASSLTISGFSSTGELFF. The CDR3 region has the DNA TGTGCCAGCAGCTTAACCATTAGCGGATTCTCGAGCACCGGGGAGCTGTTTTTT.

CDR3: CASSLSGSGNTIYF. Here the CDR3 DNA reads TGTGCCAGCAGCCTCTCAGGATCCGGAAACACCATATATTTT. The chain links TRBV14 to TRBJ1-3; D call uncertain. V gave up 4 bases and J gave up 4 bases, with 11 bases separating them. This CDR3 is built from 14 residues. CDR1 and CDR2 from the germline V gene are SGHDN and FVKESK.

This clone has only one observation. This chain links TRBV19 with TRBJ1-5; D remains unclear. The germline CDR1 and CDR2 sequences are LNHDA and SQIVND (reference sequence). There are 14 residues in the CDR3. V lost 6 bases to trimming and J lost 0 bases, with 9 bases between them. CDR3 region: CASRKRGSNQPQHF. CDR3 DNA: TGTGCCAGTAGAAAGCGGGGTAGCAATCAGCCCCAGCATTTT.

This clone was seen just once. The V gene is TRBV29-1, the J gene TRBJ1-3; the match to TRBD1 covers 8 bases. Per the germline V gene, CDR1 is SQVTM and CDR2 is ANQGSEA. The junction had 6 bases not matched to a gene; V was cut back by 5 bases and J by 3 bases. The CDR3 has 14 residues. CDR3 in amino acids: CSVTGTGFGNTIYF. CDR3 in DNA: TGCAGCGTTACCGGGACAGGCTTTGGAAACACCATATATTTT.

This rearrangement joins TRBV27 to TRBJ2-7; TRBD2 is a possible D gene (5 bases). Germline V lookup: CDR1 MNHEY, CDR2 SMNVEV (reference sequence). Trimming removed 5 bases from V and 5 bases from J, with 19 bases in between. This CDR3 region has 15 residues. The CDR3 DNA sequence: TGTGCCAGCAGTCCCCGACCCACTAGAGCCCACGAGCAGTACTTC. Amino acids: CASSPRPTRAHEQYF.

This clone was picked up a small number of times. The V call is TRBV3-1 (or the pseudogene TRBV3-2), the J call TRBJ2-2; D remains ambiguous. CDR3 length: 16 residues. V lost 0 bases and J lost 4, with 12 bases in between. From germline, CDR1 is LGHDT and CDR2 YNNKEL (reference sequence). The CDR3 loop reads CASSQELGSGTGELFF. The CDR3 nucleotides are TGTGCCAGCAGCCAAGAATTAGGTTCGGGCACCGGGGAGCTGTTTTTT.

The CDR3 sequence: CASSQDLRGSYTEAFF. The CDR3 bases are TGTGCCAGCAGCCAAGATCTACGGGGGTCGTACACTGAAGCTTTCTTT. The chain links TRBV3-1 (or the pseudogene TRBV3-2) to TRBJ1-1; D perhaps matches TRBD1 (5 bases). V lost 0 bases and J lost 3, with 14 bases in between. Germline loops: CDR1 LGHDT, CDR2 YNNKEL (reference sequence). The CDR3 extends over 16 amino acids.

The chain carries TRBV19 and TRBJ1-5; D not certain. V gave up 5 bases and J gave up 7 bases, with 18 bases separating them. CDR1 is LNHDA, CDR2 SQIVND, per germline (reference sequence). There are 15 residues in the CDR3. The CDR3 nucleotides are TGTGCCAGTAGTTCGACGGGCCTCGGCGGGCAGCCCCAGCATTTT. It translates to CASSSTGLGGQPQHF.

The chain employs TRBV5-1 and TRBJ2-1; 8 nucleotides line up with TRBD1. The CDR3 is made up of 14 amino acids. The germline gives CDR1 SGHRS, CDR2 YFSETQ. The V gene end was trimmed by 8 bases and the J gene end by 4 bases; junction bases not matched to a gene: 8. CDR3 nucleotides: TGCGCCAGGGCCTCGGGACAGGTTTACAATGAGCAGTTCTTC. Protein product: CARASGQVYNEQFF.

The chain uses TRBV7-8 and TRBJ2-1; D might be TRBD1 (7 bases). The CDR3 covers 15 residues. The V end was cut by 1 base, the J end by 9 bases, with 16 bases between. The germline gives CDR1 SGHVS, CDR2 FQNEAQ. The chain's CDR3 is CASSLGRGLNSEQFF. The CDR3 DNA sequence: TGTGCCAGCAGCTTAGGGAGGGGGCTAAACAGTGAGCAGTTCTTC.

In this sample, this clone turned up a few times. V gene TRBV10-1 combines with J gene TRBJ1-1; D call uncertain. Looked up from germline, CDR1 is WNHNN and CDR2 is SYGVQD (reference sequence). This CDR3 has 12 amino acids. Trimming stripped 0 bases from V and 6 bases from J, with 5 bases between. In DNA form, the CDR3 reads TGCGCCAGCAGTGAGTCTTTCGCTGAAGCTTTCTTT. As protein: CASSESFAEAFF.

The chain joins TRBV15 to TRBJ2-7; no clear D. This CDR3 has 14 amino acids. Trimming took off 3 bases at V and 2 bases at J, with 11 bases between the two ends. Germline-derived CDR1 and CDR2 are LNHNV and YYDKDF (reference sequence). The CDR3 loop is CATSSRISPYEQYF. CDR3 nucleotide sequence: TGTGCCACCAGCAGCAGAATCTCCCCCTACGAGCAGTACTTC.